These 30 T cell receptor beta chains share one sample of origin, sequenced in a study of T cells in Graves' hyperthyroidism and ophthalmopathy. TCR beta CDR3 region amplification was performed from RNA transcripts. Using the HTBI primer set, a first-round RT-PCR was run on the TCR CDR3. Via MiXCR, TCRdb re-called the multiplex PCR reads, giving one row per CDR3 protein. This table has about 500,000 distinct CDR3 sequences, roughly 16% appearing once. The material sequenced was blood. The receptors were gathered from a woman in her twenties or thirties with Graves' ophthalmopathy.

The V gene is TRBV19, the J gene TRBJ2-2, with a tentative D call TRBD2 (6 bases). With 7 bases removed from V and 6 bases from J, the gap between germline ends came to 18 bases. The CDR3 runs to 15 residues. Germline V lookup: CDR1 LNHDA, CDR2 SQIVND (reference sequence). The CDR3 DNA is TGTGCCAGTACCCCGGAGGGGACTGACGCCGGGGAGCTGTTTTTT. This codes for CASTPEGTDAGELFF.

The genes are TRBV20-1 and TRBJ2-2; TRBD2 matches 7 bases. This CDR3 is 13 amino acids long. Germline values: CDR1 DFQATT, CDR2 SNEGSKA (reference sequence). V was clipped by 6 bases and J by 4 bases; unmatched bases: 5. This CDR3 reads CSARDYLTGELFF. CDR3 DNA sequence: TGCAGTGCCCGGGACTACCTCACCGGGGAGCTGTTTTTT.

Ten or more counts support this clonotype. CDR3 bases: TGCGCCAGCAGCTTGGGCCTAGCGGGAACCCCAAATGAGCAGTTCTTC. Protein product: CASSLGLAGTPNEQFF. The gene calls are TRBV5-1 and TRBJ2-1; 9 nucleotides align to TRBD2. CDR1 and CDR2 from the germline V gene are SGHRS and YFSETQ. The V and J ends lost 0 bases and 7 bases, in that order; junction bases with no gene match: 8. The CDR3 totals 16 residues.

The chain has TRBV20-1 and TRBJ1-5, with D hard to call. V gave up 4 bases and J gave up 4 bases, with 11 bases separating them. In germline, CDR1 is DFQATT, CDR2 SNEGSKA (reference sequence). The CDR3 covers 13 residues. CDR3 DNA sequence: TGCAGTGCTACGAGGGAAACAAATCAGCCCCAGCATTTT. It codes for CSATRETNQPQHF.

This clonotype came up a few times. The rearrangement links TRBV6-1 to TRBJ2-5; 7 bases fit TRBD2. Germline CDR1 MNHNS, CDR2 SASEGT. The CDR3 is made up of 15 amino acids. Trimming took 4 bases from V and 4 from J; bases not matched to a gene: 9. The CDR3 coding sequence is TGTGCCAGCAGTGTAAATGGGGGAGGGGTAGAGACCCAGTACTTC. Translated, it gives CASSVNGGGVETQYF.

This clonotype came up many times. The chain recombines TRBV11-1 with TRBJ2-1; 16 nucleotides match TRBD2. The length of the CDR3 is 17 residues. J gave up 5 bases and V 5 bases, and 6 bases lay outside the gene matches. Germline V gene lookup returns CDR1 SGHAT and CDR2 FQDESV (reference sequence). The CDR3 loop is CASSTGLAGGYNNEQFF. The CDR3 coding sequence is TGTGCCAGCAGCACGGGACTAGCGGGAGGGTACAACAATGAGCAGTTCTTC.

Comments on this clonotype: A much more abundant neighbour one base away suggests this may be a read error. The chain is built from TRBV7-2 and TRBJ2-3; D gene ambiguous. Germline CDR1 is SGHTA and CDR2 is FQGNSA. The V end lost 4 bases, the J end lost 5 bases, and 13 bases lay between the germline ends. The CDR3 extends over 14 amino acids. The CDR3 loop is CASSSRAFIDTQYF. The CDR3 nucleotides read TGTGCCAGCAGCTCACGGGCCTTTATAGATACGCAGTATTTT.

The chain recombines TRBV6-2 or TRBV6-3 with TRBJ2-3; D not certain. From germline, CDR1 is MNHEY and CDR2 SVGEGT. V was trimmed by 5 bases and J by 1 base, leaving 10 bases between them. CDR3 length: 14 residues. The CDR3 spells CASSLRSRTDTQYF. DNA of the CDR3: TGTGCCAGCAGTCTGCGGTCTCGCACAGATACGCAGTATTTT.

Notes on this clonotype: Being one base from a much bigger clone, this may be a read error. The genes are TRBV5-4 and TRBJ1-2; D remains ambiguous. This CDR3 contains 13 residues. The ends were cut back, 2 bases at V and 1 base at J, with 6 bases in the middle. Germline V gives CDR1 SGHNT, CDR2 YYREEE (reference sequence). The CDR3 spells CASSLEINYGYTF. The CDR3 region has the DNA TGTGCCAGCAGCTTAGAGATTAACTATGGCTACACCTTC.

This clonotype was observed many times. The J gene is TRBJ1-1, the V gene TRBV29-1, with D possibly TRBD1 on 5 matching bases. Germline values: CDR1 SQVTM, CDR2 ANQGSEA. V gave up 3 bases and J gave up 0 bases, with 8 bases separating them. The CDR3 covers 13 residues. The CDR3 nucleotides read TGCAGCGTTGAGAGGACACTGAACACTGAAGCTTTCTTT. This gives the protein CSVERTLNTEAFF. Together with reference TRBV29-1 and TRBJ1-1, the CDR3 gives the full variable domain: SAVISQKPSRDICQRGTSLTIQCQVDSQVTMMFWYRQQPGQSLTLIATANQGSEATYESGFVIDKFPISRPNLTFSTLTVSNMSPEDSSIYLCSVERTLNTEAFFGQGTRLTVV.

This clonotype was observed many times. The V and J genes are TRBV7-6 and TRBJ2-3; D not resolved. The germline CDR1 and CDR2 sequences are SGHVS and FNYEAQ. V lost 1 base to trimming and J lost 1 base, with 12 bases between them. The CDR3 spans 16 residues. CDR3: CASSLGAIGGTDTQYF. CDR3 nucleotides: TGTGCCAGCAGCTTAGGGGCAATAGGCGGCACAGATACGCAGTATTTT.

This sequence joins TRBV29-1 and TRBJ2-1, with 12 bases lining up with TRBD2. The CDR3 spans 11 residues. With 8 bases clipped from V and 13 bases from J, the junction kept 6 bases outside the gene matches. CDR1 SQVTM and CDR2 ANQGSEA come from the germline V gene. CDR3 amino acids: CSPGLAGKQFF. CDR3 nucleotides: TGCAGCCCAGGACTAGCGGGAAAACAGTTCTTC.

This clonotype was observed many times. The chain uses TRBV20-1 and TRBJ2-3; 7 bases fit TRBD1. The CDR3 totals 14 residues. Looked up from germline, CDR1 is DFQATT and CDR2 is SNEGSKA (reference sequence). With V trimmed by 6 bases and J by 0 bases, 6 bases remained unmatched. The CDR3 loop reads CSALRDRSTDTQYF. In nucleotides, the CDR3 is TGCAGTGCCCTACGGGACAGAAGCACAGATACGCAGTATTTT.

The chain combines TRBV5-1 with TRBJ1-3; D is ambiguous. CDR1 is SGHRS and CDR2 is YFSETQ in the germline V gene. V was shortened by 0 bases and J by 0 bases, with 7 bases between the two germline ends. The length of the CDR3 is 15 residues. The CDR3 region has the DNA TGCGCCAGCAGCTTGGTGCCAGCCTCTGGAAACACCATATATTTT. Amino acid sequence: CASSLVPASGNTIYF.

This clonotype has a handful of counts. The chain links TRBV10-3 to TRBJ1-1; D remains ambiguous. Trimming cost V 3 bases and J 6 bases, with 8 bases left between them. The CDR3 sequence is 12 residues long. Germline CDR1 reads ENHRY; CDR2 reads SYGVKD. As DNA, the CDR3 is TGTGCCATCAGTGACGTGGGTTCTGAAGCTTTCTTT. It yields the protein CAISDVGSEAFF.

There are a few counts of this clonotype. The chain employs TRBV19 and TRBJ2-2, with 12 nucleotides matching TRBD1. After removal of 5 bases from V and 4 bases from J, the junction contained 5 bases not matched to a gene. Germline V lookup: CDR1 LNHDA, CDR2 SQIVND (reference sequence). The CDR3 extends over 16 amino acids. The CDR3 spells CASSQGQGAFTGELFF. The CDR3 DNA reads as TGTGCCAGTAGTCAGGGACAGGGGGCCTTCACCGGGGAGCTGTTTTTT.

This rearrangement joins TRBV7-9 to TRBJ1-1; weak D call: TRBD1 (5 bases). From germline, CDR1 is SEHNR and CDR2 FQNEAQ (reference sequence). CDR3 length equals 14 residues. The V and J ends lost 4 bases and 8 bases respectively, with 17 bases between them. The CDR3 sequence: CASSYERRGTEAFF. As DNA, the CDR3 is TGTGCCAGCAGCTACGAAAGGAGGGGTACCGAAGCTTTCTTT.

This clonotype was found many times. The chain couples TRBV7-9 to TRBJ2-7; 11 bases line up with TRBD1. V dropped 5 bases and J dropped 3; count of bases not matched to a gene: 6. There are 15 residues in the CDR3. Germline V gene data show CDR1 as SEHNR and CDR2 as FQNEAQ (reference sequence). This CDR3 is CASSQAGTGGYEQYF. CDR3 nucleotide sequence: TGTGCCAGCAGCCAAGCCGGGACAGGGGGCTACGAGCAGTACTTC.

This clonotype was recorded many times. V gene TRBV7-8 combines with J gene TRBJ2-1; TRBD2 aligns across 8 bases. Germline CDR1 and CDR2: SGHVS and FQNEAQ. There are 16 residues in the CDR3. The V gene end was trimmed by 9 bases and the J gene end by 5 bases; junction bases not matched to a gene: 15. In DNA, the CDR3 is TGTGCCAGTATACGAGCGGGAGTCGGTACGGACAATGAGCAGTTCTTC. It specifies CASIRAGVGTDNEQFF.

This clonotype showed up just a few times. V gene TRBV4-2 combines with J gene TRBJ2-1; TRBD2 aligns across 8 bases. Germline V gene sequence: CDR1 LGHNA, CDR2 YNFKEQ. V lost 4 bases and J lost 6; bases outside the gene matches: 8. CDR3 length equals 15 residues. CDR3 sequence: CASSPGLDGVNEQFF. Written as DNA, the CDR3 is TGTGCCAGCAGCCCGGGACTAGACGGGGTCAATGAGCAGTTCTTC.

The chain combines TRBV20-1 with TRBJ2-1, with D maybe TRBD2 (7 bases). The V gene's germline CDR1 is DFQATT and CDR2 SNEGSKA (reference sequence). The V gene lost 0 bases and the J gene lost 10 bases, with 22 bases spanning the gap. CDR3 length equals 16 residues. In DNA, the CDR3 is TGCAGTGCTAGAGATCGGGGGGCCGGGGCAATGACGGAGCAGTTCTTC. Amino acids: CSARDRGAGAMTEQFF.

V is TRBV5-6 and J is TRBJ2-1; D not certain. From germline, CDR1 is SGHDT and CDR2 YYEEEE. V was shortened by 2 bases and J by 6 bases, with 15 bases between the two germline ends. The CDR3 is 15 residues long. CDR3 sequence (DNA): TGTGCCAGCAGCTTTGGCCTGAACCCCTTCAATGAGCAGTTCTTC. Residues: CASSFGLNPFNEQFF.

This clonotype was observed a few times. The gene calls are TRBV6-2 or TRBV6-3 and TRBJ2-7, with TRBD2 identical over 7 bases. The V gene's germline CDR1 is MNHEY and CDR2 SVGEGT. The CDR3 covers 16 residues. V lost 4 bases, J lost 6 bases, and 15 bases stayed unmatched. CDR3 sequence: CASSSGPFREVAEQYF. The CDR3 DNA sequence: TGTGCCAGCAGTTCGGGGCCTTTCCGGGAGGTGGCCGAGCAGTACTTC.

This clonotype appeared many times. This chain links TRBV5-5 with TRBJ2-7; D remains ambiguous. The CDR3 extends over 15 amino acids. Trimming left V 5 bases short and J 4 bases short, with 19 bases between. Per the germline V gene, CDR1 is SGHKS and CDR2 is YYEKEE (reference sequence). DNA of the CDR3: TGTGCCAGCAGACCTTCGGCCTCAGACCTATACGAGCAGTACTTC. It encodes CASRPSASDLYEQYF.

This chain's CDR3 is CASTDGETSGFYEQYF. In DNA form, the CDR3 reads TGTGCCAGCACCGATGGGGAGACTAGCGGGTTTTACGAGCAGTACTTC. The chain uses TRBV6-1 and TRBJ2-7; 10 nucleotides line up with TRBD2. CDR1 is MNHNS, CDR2 SASEGT, per germline. Trimming took 7 bases from V and 4 from J; bases not matched to a gene: 13. This CDR3 spans 16 amino acids.

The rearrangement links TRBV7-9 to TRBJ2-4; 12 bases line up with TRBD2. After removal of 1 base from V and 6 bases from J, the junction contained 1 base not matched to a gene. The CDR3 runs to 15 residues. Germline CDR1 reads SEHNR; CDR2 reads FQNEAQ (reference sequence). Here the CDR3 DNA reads TGTGCCAGCAGCTTAGTGGGACTAGCGGGAAACATTCAGTACTTC. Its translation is CASSLVGLAGNIQYF.

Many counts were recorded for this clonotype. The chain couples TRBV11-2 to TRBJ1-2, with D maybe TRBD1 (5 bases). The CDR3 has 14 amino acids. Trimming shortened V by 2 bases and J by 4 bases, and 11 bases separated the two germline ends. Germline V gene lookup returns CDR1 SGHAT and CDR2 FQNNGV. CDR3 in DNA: TGTGCCAGCAGCTTAAGTCGACAGATCTATGGCTACACCTTC. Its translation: CASSLSRQIYGYTF. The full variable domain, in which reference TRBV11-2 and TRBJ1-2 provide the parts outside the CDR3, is EAGVAQSPRYKIIEKRQSVAFWCNPISGHATLYWYQQILGQGPKLLIQFQNNGVVDDSQLPKDRFSAERLKGVDSTLKIQPAKLEDSAVYLCASSLSRQIYGYTFGSGTRLTVV.

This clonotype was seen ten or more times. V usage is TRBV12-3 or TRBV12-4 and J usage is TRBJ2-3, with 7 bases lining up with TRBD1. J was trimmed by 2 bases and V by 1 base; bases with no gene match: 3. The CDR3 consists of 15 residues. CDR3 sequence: CASSLGTGDTDTQYF. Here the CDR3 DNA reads TGTGCCAGCAGTTTAGGGACAGGCGACACAGATACGCAGTATTTT.

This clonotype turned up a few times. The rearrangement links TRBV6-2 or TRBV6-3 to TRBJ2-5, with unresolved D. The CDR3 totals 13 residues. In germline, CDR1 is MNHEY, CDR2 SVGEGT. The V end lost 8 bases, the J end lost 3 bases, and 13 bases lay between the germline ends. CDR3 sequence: CASAALPEETQYF. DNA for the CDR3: TGTGCCAGCGCGGCGCTTCCGGAAGAGACCCAGTACTTC.

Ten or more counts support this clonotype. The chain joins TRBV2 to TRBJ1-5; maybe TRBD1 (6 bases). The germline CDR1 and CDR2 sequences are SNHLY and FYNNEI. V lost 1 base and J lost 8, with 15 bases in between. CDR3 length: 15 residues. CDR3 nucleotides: TGTGCCAGCAGTGAAGGCCAGGGGCTTGCGGAGCCCCAGCATTTT. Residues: CASSEGQGLAEPQHF.